The 14 T cell receptor beta chains presented below share a single source sample, sequenced in a study of blood T cell repertoires in COVID-19. Produced via immunoSEQ multiplex PCR; TCRdb's table is partial and in-frame only. Found here are 160,000 or so clones, roughly 88% of them singletons; the top ten hold 9.8%. The sequencing input was peripheral blood. The receptor set was obtained from a woman aged 45-65 years with acute or convalescent COVID-19.

This rearrangement joins TRBV4-2 to TRBJ2-1, with 7 bases aligning to TRBD2. V trimming: 0 bases; J trimming: 6 bases; junction bases outside the gene matches: 8. The CDR3 is made up of 16 amino acids. CDR1 is LGHNA and CDR2 is YNFKEQ in the germline V gene. The CDR3, as DNA: TGTGCCAGCAGCCAAGAGGGAGGGGAATCGGCCAATGAGCAGTTCTTC. Its translation: CASSQEGGESANEQFF.

CDR3 in amino acids: CASNRDRGGYTF. The CDR3 region has the DNA TGTGCCAGCAACCGGGACAGGGGGGGCTACACCTTC. This chain links TRBV28 with TRBJ1-2, with 11 bases fitting TRBD1. The CDR3 covers 12 residues. Trimming took 7 bases from V and 8 from J; bases not matched to a gene: 3. Looked up from germline, CDR1 is MDHEN and CDR2 is SYDVKM.

V is TRBV6-6 and J is TRBJ1-4; TRBD1 matches 7 bases. CDR3 length equals 15 residues. V was pared by 5 bases and J by 3 bases, with 6 bases of the junction left unmatched. From germline, CDR1 is MNHNY and CDR2 SVGAGI (reference sequence). The CDR3 reads CASSPLGGSNEKLFF. The CDR3 coding sequence is TGTGCCAGCAGTCCTCTAGGGGGCTCTAATGAAAAACTGTTTTTT.

This sequence joins TRBV27 and TRBJ2-1; the match to TRBD2 covers 10 bases. Germline values: CDR1 MNHEY, CDR2 SMNVEV (reference sequence). With V trimmed by 7 bases and J by 10 bases, 13 bases remained unmatched. The CDR3 extends over 15 amino acids. The CDR3 DNA sequence: TGTGCCAGCACGTTATCTTCTAGCGGGAGTGGAGAGCAGTTCTTC. It is translated as CASTLSSSGSGEQFF.

The chain joins TRBV5-1 to TRBJ2-1, with 12 bases lining up with TRBD2. The J segment lost 6 bases and the V segment lost 6 bases, leaving 7 bases of the junction unmatched. Germline CDR1 is SGHRS and CDR2 is YFSETQ. This CDR3 has 15 amino acids. CDR3: CASTYLAGGFNEQFF. In DNA, the CDR3 is TGCGCCAGCACCTATCTAGCGGGGGGGTTCAATGAGCAGTTCTTC.

V usage is TRBV28 and J usage is TRBJ2-7, with 7 bases identical to TRBD2. There are 15 residues in the CDR3. With V trimmed by 4 bases and J by 2 bases, 8 bases remained unmatched. Germline loops: CDR1 MDHEN, CDR2 SYDVKM. CDR3 in amino acids: CASSSRDAGAYEQYF. The CDR3 DNA reads as TGTGCCAGCAGTTCCCGGGACGCGGGGGCCTACGAGCAGTACTTC.

V is TRBV20-1 and J is TRBJ2-7; tentatively, D is TRBD1 (6 bases). The CDR3 spans 14 residues. Trimming removed 3 bases at V and 6 bases at J, with 18 bases between. CDR1 and CDR2 from the germline V gene are DFQATT and SNEGSKA (reference sequence). The CDR3 here is CSASLGTLKVEQYF. CDR3 bases: TGCAGTGCTAGTCTCGGGACACTCAAGGTCGAGCAGTACTTC.

The V and J genes are TRBV11-1 and TRBJ2-1, with D perhaps TRBD2 (6 bases). V was clipped by 7 bases and J by 4 bases, with 20 bases between them. The CDR3 has 16 residues. Germline V CDR1 and CDR2: SGHAT, FQDESV (reference sequence). CDR3 coding DNA: TGTGCCAGCACCGCCTCGTCGGGGGACCGTTACAATGAGCAGTTCTTC. It is translated as CASTASSGDRYNEQFF.

For this clone: At one of its ends the junction is not consistent with the germline gene, which may arise from a read error. The CDR3 region has the DNA TGCAGCGTTGACAGGGGTTCAGAGACGCAGTATTTT. Its translation is CSVDRGSETQYF. The chain combines TRBV29-1 with TRBJ2-3; D possibly corresponds to TRBD1 (6 bases). This CDR3 has 12 amino acids. Germline loops: CDR1 SQVTM, CDR2 ANQGSEA.

This clone was found once. The V gene is TRBV6-5, the J gene TRBJ2-1; no reliable D call. Per germline, CDR1 MNHEY and CDR2 SVGAGI. V lost 6 bases, J lost 12 bases, and 15 bases lay in between. The CDR3 covers 12 residues. The CDR3 DNA reads TGTGCCAGCAGCCCCGCCCCTCTAGGGCAGTTCTTC. Its translation is CASSPAPLGQFF.

J is TRBJ1-1 and V is TRBV29-1; TRBD1 agrees at 8 bases. This CDR3 region has 13 residues. After removal of 6 bases from V and 0 bases from J, the junction contained 3 bases not matched to a gene. The germline V gene encodes CDR1 SQVTM and CDR2 ANQGSEA. The CDR3 loop reads CSVQGQVNTEAFF. DNA for the CDR3: TGCAGCGTCCAGGGACAGGTGAACACTGAAGCTTTCTTT.

This clone showed up just a few times. The chain employs TRBV6-5 and TRBJ2-6, with a weak D call TRBD1 (5 bases). The length of the CDR3 is 15 residues. Between the trimmed V and J ends, which lost 4 bases and 0 bases, there was a span of 7 bases. In germline, CDR1 is MNHEY, CDR2 SVGAGI. This CDR3 is CASSSGNSGANVLTF. The CDR3 nucleotides are TGTGCCAGCAGTTCAGGGAACTCTGGGGCCAACGTCCTGACTTTC.

A few counts support this clone. The V call is TRBV19, the J call TRBJ1-2, with D possibly TRBD1 on 6 matching bases. Trimming took 9 bases from V and 5 from J, leaving 19 bases between them. Per the germline V gene, CDR1 is LNHDA and CDR2 is SQIVND (reference sequence). CDR3 length: 14 amino acids. The CDR3 here is CARGTPPRGYGYTF. The CDR3 nucleotides read TGTGCCAGGGGGACACCTCCGAGGGGTTATGGCTACACCTTC.

This clone was observed a few times. The gene calls are TRBV4-2 and TRBJ1-3; unclear D gene. There are 16 residues in the CDR3. Between the trimmed V and J ends, which lost 3 bases and 2 bases, there was a span of 14 bases. CDR1 LGHNA and CDR2 YNFKEQ come from the germline V gene. Written as DNA, the CDR3 is TGTGCCAGCAGCCAGGACTCGGGGAGCCCTGGAAACACCATATATTTT. It encodes CASSQDSGSPGNTIYF.